This T cell receptor beta chain appears in the sequencing data of a study of T cells after yellow fever vaccination. Making TCR cDNA involved 5'RACE template switching, which added UMIs and a universal primer site. TCRdb fed the 5' RACE reads into MiXCR, producing one record per CDR3 protein. In the table there are under 70,000 distinct CDR3 sequences, around 6.9% of which are singletons. Whole-study findings and limits: Of the clonotypes, a small share occurred in both CD4 and CD8 compartments. In post-booster samples, most primary-vaccination clones reappeared (about 96% CD4, over 70% CD8).

Trimming removed 1 base at V and 3 bases at J, with 10 bases between. The length of the CDR3 is 15 residues. Germline V lookup: CDR1 SGHRS, CDR2 YFSETQ. In this sample, this clonotype turned up a few times. Its antigen is unknown. The rearrangement links TRBV5-1 to TRBJ2-2, with D perhaps TRBD1 or TRBD2 (5 bases each). The receptor was derived from a man aged 18 to 35 who received the YFV17D yellow fever vaccine. The sequencing here drew on CD8+ T cells sorted from PBMCs, taken on the day of the first yellow fever vaccination. This CDR3 is CASSLLRDHTGELFF. In DNA, the CDR3 is TGCGCCAGCAGCTTGCTTAGGGACCACACCGGGGAGCTGTTTTTT.